Listed below are T cell receptor beta chains from one sample, sequenced in a study of T cells in Graves' hyperthyroidism and ophthalmopathy. TCRdb reprocessed the multiplex PCR reads via MiXCR and lists one record per CDR3 protein. The table has about 770,000 distinct CDR3 sequences, over 15% seen once. The sequenced material came from blood. The receptors derive from a woman aged 50 to 60 with Graves' hyperthyroidism that later progressed to Graves' ophthalmopathy. Both conserved end residues are part of each CDR3. A D gene is named only where the DNA matches it firmly. Rows give clone size only sometimes, using once, few, many, or a class for an expanded clone.

clone size	V gene	J gene	D gene	CDR3 DNA	CDR3 protein
many	TRBV11-1	TRBJ2-1	TRBD2	TGTGCCAGCAGCTCACCGGGACTAGCGGGGGTGAGCTCCTACAATGAGCAGTTCTTC	CASSSPGLAGVSSYNEQFF
-	TRBV19	TRBJ1-5	TRBD1	TGTGCCAGTGAAGGGACAGGTTTGCAGCCCCAGCATTTT	CASEGTGLQPQHF
-	TRBV6-1	TRBJ2-1	-	TGTGCCAGCACCCCGGATGGTAGCGTGGGGAATCAGCAGTTCTTC	CASTPDGSVGNQQFF
-	TRBV5-1	TRBJ1-2	-	TGCGCCAGCAGCGGGCAGCTTAACTATGGCCACACCTTC	CASSGQLNYGHTF
few	TRBV12-3/TRBV12-4	TRBJ1-5	-	TGTGCCAGCAGTTTCGGGACGGCGCCGACCCAGCATTTT	CASSFGTAPTQHF
many	TRBV2	TRBJ2-4	-	TGTGCCAGCAGTGAACTTGGTGGGGTGGCCAAAAACATTCAGTACTTC	CASSELGGVAKNIQYF
-	TRBV6-1	TRBJ1-5	TRBD1	TGTGCCGCGAAATGGACAGGTAGCAATCAGCCCCAGCATTTT	CAAKWTGSNQPQHF
-	TRBV12-3/TRBV12-4	TRBJ1-6	-	TGTGCCAGCACCCCAGGCGGCAGGGTTAATTCACCCCTCCACTTT	CASTPGGRVNSPLHF
many	TRBV12-3/TRBV12-4	TRBJ1-5	-	TGTGCCAGCAGCTGGACAGTTAGCAATCAGCCCCAGCATTTT	CASSWTVSNQPQHF
many	TRBV7-2	TRBJ2-7	-	TGTGCCAGCAGCTATTATTACTACGAGCAGTACTTC	CASSYYYYEQYF
-	TRBV6-6	TRBJ2-3	-	TGTGCCAGCAGTTACTCTACACGCGTATTTACAGATACGCAGTATTTT	CASSYSTRVFTDTQYF
-	TRBV7-9	TRBJ2-1	-	TGTGTCAGCAGCTTAGGTTTAATCGGACACCTTTATTACAATGAGCAGTTCTTC	CVSSLGLIGHLYYNEQFF
many	TRBV7-3	TRBJ2-1	TRBD1	TGTGCCAGCAGCTACAGGGGGGTGTGGGATGAGCAGTTCTTC	CASSYRGVWDEQFF
many	TRBV6-1	TRBJ1-1	-	TGTGCCAGCAGTGAAACTGACAGCCTGAACACTGAAGCTTTCTTT	CASSETDSLNTEAFF
-	TRBV5-1	TRBJ2-2	-	TGTGCCAGCAGCTTGTCAGAACCACCGAACACCGGGGAGCTGTCTTTT	CASSLSEPPNTGELSF
-	TRBV11-2	TRBJ1-3	-	TGTGCCAGCAGCTTAGAACTCCAGGGTCCTAGCTCTGGAAACACCATATATTTT	CASSLELQGPSSGNTIYF
many	TRBV20-1	TRBJ2-5	-	TGCAGTGCCGAGGGGCTGGATCAAGAGACCCAGTACTTC	CSAEGLDQETQYF
few	TRBV5-5	TRBJ1-5	-	TGTGCCAGCAGCGGAGAGGGGGGCTTGGATCAGCCCCAGCATTTT	CASSGEGGLDQPQHF
-	TRBV7-9	TRBJ1-1	TRBD1	TGTGCCAGCAGCTTTCCGGGACAGATAATGAACACTGAAGCTTTCTTT	CASSFPGQIMNTEAFF
-	TRBV14	TRBJ1-5	TRBD1	TGTGCCAGCAGCCAAGTAAACAGGGGTAGCAATCAGCCCCAGCATTTT	CASSQVNRGSNQPQHF
many	TRBV11-1	TRBJ2-5	-	TGTGCCAGCAGCCTCGGGGCCGCTTACCAAGAGACCCAGTACTTC	CASSLGAAYQETQYF
once	TRBV6-1	TRBJ1-2	-	TGTGCCAGCCTCCGGGGGGCTGACTATGGCTACACCTTC	CASLRGADYGYTF
-	TRBV7-2	TRBJ2-5	-	TGTGCCAGCAGCGTTGAAGGCGGTCTTACAACCTTGTACTTC	CASSVEGGLTTLYF
many	TRBV2	TRBJ1-2	TRBD1	TGTGCCAGCACCCAAACCGGACAGGGTGGTGGCTACACCTTC	CASTQTGQGGGYTF
-	TRBV6-1	TRBJ1-2	-	TGTGCCAGCAGACCACCACTCGGGCCTAACTATGGCTACACCTTC	CASRPPLGPNYGYTF
many	TRBV20-1	TRBJ1-1	-	TGCAGTGCGCTAAAGGGATACACTGAAGCTTTCTTT	CSALKGYTEAFF
many	TRBV18	TRBJ2-5	-	TGTGCCAGCTCACCGGAGGGAACGGAGACCCAGTACTTC	CASSPEGTETQYF
many	TRBV5-1	TRBJ1-6	TRBD1	TGCGCCAGCAGCCCGTACAGACAGGGGAGTAATTCACCCCTCCACTTT	CASSPYRQGSNSPLHF
many	TRBV12-3/TRBV12-4	TRBJ2-3	TRBD1	TGTGCCAGCTCAGCGGGCCGCGGGACAGGGTCCACAGATACGCAGTATTTT	CASSAGRGTGSTDTQYF
-	TRBV29-1	TRBJ2-3	-	TGCAGCGCCCTGGGTGGGCTAACAGTCCCAAGCACAGATACGCAGTATTTT	CSALGGLTVPSTDTQYF
many	TRBV2	TRBJ1-5	-	TGTGCCAGCAGTGAAGGGGGGCCCCAGCATTTT	CASSEGGPQHF
many	TRBV6-1	TRBJ1-4	-	TGTGCCAGCAGCGGCCCTTTGGACAGCTTTAATGAAAAACTGTTTTTT	CASSGPLDSFNEKLFF